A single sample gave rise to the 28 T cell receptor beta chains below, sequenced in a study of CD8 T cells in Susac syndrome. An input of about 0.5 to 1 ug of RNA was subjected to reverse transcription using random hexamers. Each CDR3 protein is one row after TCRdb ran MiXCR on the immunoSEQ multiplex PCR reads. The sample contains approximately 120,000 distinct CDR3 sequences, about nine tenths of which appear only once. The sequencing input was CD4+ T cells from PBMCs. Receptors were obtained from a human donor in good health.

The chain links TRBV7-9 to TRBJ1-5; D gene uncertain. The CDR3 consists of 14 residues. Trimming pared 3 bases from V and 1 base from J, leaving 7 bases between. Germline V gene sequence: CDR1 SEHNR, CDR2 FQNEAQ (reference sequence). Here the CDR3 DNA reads TGTGCCAGCAGCTTGCCGGACAGCAATCAGCCCCAGCATTTT. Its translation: CASSLPDSNQPQHF.

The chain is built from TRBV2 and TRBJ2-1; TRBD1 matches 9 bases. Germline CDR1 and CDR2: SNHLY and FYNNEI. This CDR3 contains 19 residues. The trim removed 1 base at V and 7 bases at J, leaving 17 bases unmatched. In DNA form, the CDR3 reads TGTGCCAGCAGTGAAGGTGCCACAGGGGGCGCGTTTAAGGTAAATGAGCAGTTCTTC. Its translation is CASSEGATGGAFKVNEQFF.

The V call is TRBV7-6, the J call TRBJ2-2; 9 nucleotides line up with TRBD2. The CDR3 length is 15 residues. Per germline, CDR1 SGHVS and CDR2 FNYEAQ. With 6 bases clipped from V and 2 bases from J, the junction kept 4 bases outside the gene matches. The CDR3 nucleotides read TGTGCCAGCAGGCGACTAGCGGACAACACCGGGGAGCTGTTTTTT. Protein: CASRRLADNTGELFF.

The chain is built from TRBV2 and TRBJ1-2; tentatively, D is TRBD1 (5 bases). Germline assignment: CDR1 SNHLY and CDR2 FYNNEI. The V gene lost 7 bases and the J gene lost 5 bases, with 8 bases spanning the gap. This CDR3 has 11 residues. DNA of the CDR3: TGTGCCAGCATTGAGGGGTATGGCTACACCTTC. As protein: CASIEGYGYTF.

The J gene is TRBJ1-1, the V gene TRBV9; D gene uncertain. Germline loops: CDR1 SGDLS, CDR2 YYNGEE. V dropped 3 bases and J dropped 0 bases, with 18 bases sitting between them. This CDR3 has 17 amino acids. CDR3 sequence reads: CASSAGGFGVMNTEAFF. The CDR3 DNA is TGTGCCAGCAGCGCGGGTGGATTCGGGGTCATGAACACTGAAGCTTTCTTT.

In DNA form, the CDR3 reads TGTGCCAGCAGCTTAGTTCCGATAGATACGCAGTATTTT. Amino acids: CASSLVPIDTQYF. J is TRBJ2-3 and V is TRBV7-2, with D unclear. The V gene lost 1 base and the J gene lost 5 bases, with 7 bases spanning the gap. Looked up from germline, CDR1 is SGHTA and CDR2 is FQGNSA. The CDR3 has 13 residues.

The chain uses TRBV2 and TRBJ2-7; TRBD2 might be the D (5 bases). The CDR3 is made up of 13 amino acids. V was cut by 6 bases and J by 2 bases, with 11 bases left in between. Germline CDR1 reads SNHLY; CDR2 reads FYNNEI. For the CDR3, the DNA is TGTGCCAGCAGGTGGACTGAGACCTACGAGCAGTACTTC. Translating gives CASRWTETYEQYF.

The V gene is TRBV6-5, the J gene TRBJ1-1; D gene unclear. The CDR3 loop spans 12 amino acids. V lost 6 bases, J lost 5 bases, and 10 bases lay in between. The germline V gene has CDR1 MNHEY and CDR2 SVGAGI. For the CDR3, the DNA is TGTGCCAGCAGGGCCTCAAAGACTGAAGCTTTCTTT. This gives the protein CASRASKTEAFF.

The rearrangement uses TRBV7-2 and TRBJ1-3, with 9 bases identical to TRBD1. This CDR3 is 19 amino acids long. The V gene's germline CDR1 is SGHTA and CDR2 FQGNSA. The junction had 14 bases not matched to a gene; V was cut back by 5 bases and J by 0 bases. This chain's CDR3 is CASSLRPGQGTRSGNTIYF. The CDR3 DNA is TGTGCCAGCAGCCTGCGACCGGGACAGGGAACCCGCTCTGGAAACACCATATATTTT.

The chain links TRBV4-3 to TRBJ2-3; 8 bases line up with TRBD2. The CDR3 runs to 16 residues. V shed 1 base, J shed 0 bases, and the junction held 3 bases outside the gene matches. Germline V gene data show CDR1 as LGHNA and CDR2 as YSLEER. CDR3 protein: CASSQGASGSTDTQYF. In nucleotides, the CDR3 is TGCGCCAGCAGCCAAGGGGCTAGCGGGAGCACAGATACGCAGTATTTT.

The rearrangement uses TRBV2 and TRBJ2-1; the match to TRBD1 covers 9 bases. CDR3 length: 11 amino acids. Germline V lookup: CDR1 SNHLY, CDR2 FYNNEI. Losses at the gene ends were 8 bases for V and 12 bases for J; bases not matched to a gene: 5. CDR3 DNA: TGTGCCAGCGAACCGGGACAGGGGCAGTTCTTC. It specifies CASEPGQGQFF.

The CDR3 DNA follows: TGTGCCAGCAGCTTCCGGACAGGGGCTGTAGAGCAGTACTTC. It specifies CASSFRTGAVEQYF. V is TRBV7-9 and J is TRBJ2-7; 9 positions match TRBD1. The CDR3 runs to 14 residues. Germline CDR1 and CDR2: SEHNR and FQNEAQ (reference sequence). J gave up 7 bases and V 3 bases, and 7 bases lay outside the gene matches.

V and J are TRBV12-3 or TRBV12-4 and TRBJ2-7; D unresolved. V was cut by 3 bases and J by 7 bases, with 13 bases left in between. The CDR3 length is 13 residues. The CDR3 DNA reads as TGTGCCAGCAGTTTGAGTAGTCTAGGGGAGCAGTACTTC. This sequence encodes CASSLSSLGEQYF.

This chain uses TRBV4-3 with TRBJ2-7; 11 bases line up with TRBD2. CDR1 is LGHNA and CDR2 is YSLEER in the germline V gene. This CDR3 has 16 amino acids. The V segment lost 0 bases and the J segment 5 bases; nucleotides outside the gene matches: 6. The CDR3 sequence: CASSQDRASGRNEQYF. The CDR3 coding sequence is TGCGCCAGCAGCCAAGATAGGGCTAGCGGGAGGAACGAGCAGTACTTC.

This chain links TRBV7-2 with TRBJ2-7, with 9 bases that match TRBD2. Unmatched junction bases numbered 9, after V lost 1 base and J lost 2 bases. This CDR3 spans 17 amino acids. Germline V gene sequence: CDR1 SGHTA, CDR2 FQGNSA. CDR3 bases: TGTGCCAGCAGCTTAGTGGGTAGCGGGAGCCTTACCTACGAGCAGTACTTC. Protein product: CASSLVGSGSLTYEQYF.

The DNA for the CDR3 is TGCGCCAGCGCTGGGACTAGCGGGAGGCGGGAGGAGCAGTTCTTC. Its protein is CASAGTSGRREEQFF. The chain combines TRBV5-1 with TRBJ2-1; TRBD2 matches 15 bases. The CDR3 runs 15 residues. The V segment lost 7 bases and the J segment 10 bases; nucleotides outside the gene matches: 9. CDR1 SGHRS and CDR2 YFSETQ come from the germline V gene. Based on the CDR3 plus reference TRBV5-1 and TRBJ2-1, the full variable domain is KAGVTQTPRYLIKTRGQQVTLSCSPISGHRSVSWYQQTPGQGLQFLFEYFSETQRNKGNFPGRFSGRQFSNSRSEMNVSTLELGDSALYLCASAGTSGRREEQFFGPGTRLTVL.

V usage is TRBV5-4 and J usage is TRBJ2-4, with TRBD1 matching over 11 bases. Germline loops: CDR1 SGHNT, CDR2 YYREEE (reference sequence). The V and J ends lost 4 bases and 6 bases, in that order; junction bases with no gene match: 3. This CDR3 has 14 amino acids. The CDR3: CASSKDRGLNIQYF. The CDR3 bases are TGTGCCAGCAGCAAGGACAGGGGGCTAAACATTCAGTACTTC.

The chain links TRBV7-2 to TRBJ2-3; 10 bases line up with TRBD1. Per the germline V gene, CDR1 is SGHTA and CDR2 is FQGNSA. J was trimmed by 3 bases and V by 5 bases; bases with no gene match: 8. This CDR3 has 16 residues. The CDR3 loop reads CASSLRPGQGTDTQYF. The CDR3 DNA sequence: TGTGCCAGCAGCCTAAGGCCGGGACAGGGGACAGATACGCAGTATTTT.

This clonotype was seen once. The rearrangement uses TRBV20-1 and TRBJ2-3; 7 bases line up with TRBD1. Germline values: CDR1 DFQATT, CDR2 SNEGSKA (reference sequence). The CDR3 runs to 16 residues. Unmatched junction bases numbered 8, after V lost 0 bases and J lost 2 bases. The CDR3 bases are TGCAGTGCTAGAGATCCGAGGGGGCAGCCCACAGATACGCAGTATTTT. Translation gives CSARDPRGQPTDTQYF.

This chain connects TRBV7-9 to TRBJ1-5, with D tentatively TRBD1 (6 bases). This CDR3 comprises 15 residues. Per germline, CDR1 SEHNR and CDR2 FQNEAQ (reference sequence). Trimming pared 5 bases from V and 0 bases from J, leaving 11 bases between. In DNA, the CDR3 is TGTGCCAGCAGCACCCAGGGGAATAGCAATCAGCCCCAGCATTTT. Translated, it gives CASSTQGNSNQPQHF. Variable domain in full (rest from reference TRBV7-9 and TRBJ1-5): DTGVSQNPRHKITKRGQNVTFRCDPISEHNRLYWYRQTLGQGPEFLTYFQNEAQLEKSRLLSDRFSAERPKGSFSTLEIQRTEQGDSAMYLCASSTQGNSNQPQHFGDGTRLSIL.

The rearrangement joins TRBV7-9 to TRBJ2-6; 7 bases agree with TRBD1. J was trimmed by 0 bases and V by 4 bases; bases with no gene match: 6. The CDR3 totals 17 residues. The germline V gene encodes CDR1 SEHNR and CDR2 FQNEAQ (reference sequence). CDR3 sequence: CASSSGQAYSGANVLTF. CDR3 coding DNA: TGTGCCAGCAGCTCCGGACAGGCTTACTCTGGGGCCAACGTCCTGACTTTC.

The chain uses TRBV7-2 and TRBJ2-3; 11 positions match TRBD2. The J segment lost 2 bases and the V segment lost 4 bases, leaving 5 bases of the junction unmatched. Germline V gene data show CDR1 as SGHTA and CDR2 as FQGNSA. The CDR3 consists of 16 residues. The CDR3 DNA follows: TGTGCCAGCAGCTCTATAGCGGGGGGGCCCACAGATACGCAGTATTTT. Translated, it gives CASSSIAGGPTDTQYF. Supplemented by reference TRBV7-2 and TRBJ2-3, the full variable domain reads GAGVSQSPSNKVTEKGKDVELRCDPISGHTALYWYRQSLGQGLEFLIYFQGNSAPDKSGLPSDRFSAERTGGSVSTLTIQRTQQEDSAVYLCASSSIAGGPTDTQYFGPGTRLTVL.

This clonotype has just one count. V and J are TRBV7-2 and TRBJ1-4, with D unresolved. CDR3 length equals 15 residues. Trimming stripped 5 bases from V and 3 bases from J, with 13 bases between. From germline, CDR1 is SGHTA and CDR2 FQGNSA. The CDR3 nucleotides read TGTGCCAGCAGCCCCTGGGAAACAGCTAATGAAAAACTGTTTTTT. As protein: CASSPWETANEKLFF.

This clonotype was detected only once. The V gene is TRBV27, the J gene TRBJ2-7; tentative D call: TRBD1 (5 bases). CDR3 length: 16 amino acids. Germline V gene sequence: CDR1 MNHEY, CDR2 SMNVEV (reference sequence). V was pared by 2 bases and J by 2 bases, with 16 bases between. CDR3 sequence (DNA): TGTGCCAGCAGTTTAGCCCGAGGACAAATCGCCTACGAGCAGTACTTC. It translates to CASSLARGQIAYEQYF.

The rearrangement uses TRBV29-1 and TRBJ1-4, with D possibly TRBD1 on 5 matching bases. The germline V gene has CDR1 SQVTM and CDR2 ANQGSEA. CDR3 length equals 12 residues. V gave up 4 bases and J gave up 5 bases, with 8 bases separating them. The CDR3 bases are TGCAGCGTTGCGGCAGGGAATGAAAAACTGTTTTTT. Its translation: CSVAAGNEKLFF.

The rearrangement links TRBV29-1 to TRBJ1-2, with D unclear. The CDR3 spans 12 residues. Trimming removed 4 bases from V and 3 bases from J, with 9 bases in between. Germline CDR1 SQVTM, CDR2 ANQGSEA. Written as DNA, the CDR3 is TGCAGCGTTGTCGGCAGTGACTATGGCTACACCTTC. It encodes CSVVGSDYGYTF.

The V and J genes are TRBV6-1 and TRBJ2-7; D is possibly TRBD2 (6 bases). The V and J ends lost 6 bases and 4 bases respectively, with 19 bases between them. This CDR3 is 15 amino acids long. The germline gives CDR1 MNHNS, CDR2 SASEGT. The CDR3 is CASRLMTQGLYEQYF. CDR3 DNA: TGTGCCAGCAGACTCATGACGCAGGGACTTTACGAGCAGTACTTC.

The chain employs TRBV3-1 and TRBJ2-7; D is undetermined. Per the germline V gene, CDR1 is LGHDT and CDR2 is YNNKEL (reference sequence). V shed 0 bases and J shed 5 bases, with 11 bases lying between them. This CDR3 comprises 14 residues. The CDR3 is CASSQDGSFNEQYF. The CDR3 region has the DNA TGTGCCAGCAGCCAAGATGGATCGTTCAACGAGCAGTACTTC.